These 22 T cell receptor beta chains came from one sample sequenced in a study of naive and memory T cell subsets. The beta constant-region primer was an equimolar mix of two oligonucleotides covering TRBC1 and TRBC2. Four rounds of PCR amplified the ligated cDNA using nested alpha and beta constant-region primers plus SP2. TCRdb independently ran MiXCR on the UMI-ligation and nested PCR reads; one entry per CDR3 protein. The sample records 130,000 or so distinct CDR3 sequences, 36% being singletons. What was sequenced was central memory CD4+ T cells from blood. The receptor set was obtained from a human donor in good health.

The chain recombines TRBV7-6 with TRBJ1-1, with no clear D. The CDR3 sequence is 15 residues long. The germline V gene has CDR1 SGHVS and CDR2 FNYEAQ. Trimming pared 1 base from V and 1 base from J, leaving 10 bases between. CDR3 in amino acids: CASSLEEGRNTEAFF. CDR3 nucleotides: TGTGCCAGCAGCTTAGAAGAGGGCCGGAACACTGAAGCTTTCTTT.

This clonotype was counted a few times. This chain uses TRBV6-2 or TRBV6-3 with TRBJ2-5; 8 bases match TRBD1. The CDR3 extends over 16 amino acids. Germline V gene sequence: CDR1 MNHEY, CDR2 SVGEGT. J was trimmed by 2 bases and V by 6 bases; bases with no gene match: 11. The CDR3 is CASSSTRTGTQETQYF. Written as DNA, the CDR3 is TGTGCCAGCAGCTCCACCAGGACAGGGACACAAGAGACCCAGTACTTC.

This clonotype was detected a few times. The rearrangement uses TRBV28 and TRBJ2-7; weak D call: TRBD2 (5 bases). The CDR3 loop spans 15 amino acids. Trimming left V 2 bases short and J 5 bases short, with 16 bases between. Germline V CDR1 and CDR2: MDHEN, SYDVKM. The CDR3, as DNA: TGTGCCAGCAGTTTAGGCGGGCTATCCCCCCACGAGCAGTACTTC. Protein: CASSLGGLSPHEQYF.

The rearrangement uses TRBV25-1 and TRBJ1-1; 9 bases are a match to TRBD1. CDR3 length equals 18 residues. The germline V gene encodes CDR1 MGHDK and CDR2 SYGVNS. Trimming at V came to 4 bases and at J to 3 bases, leaving 15 bases not matched to a gene. The CDR3 spells CASSASDQQGARDTEAFF. The CDR3 DNA follows: TGTGCCAGCAGTGCATCAGATCAACAGGGGGCGCGGGACACTGAAGCTTTCTTT.

The chain recombines TRBV7-2 with TRBJ2-7, with D unresolved. There are 11 residues in the CDR3. Trimming took 2 bases from V and 5 from J, leaving 4 bases between them. CDR1 is SGHTA and CDR2 is FQGNSA in the germline V gene. CDR3 sequence: CASSLSHEQYF. CDR3 DNA: TGTGCCAGCAGCTTATCCCACGAGCAGTACTTC.

V is TRBV7-2 and J is TRBJ2-4; 14 bases are a match to TRBD2. V lost 4 bases, J lost 7 bases, and 6 bases stayed unmatched. The CDR3 runs to 16 residues. Germline V gives CDR1 SGHTA, CDR2 FQGNSA. The DNA of the CDR3 is TGTGCCAGCAGCTCTGGACTAGCGGGAGGTGTGAACATTCAGTACTTC. Translated: CASSSGLAGGVNIQYF.

This chain uses TRBV28 with TRBJ1-2; 8 bases agree with TRBD1. This CDR3 contains 13 residues. The germline CDR1 and CDR2 sequences are MDHEN and SYDVKM. Trimming removed 6 bases from V and 8 bases from J; junction bases left unmatched: 8. Written as DNA, the CDR3 is TGTGCCAGCAGAGGACAGGGAAGGGGAGGCTACACCTTC. As protein: CASRGQGRGGYTF.

This clonotype appeared many times. This chain links TRBV29-1 with TRBJ2-1; either TRBD1 or TRBD2 may supply D (5 bases each). CDR1 and CDR2 from the germline V gene are SQVTM and ANQGSEA. The CDR3 runs to 16 residues. Between the trimmed V and J ends, which lost 0 bases and 5 bases, there was a span of 17 bases. This chain's CDR3 is CSVEEKGRQRDNEQFF. DNA for the CDR3: TGCAGCGTTGAAGAAAAGGGACGACAGAGAGACAATGAGCAGTTCTTC.

CDR3 nucleotide sequence: TGTGCCTGGAGTGGAAACGAAAACACTGAAGCTTTCTTT. Its translation: CAWSGNENTEAFF. The chain employs TRBV30 and TRBJ1-1; D is uncertain. Germline CDR1 is GTSNPN and CDR2 is SVGIG (reference sequence). The CDR3 runs 13 residues. V shed 1 base and J shed 2 bases, with 8 bases lying between them.

The chain uses TRBV3-1 and TRBJ2-1, with 11 bases fitting TRBD2. With 4 bases clipped from V and 9 bases from J, the junction kept 8 bases outside the gene matches. This CDR3 region has 15 residues. Germline CDR1 reads LGHDT; CDR2 reads YNNKEL (reference sequence). The DNA for the CDR3 is TGTGCCAGCAGCCTGCTAGCGGGAGGCTTGAGTGAGCAGTTCTTC. It is translated as CASSLLAGGLSEQFF.

The chain has TRBV28 and TRBJ2-1; 11 bases are shared with TRBD2. The CDR3 consists of 16 residues. With 2 bases clipped from V and 5 bases from J, the junction kept 5 bases outside the gene matches. The germline V gene encodes CDR1 MDHEN and CDR2 SYDVKM. This CDR3 reads CASSLRTSGFNNEQFF. Written as DNA, the CDR3 is TGTGCCAGCAGTTTACGGACTAGCGGGTTTAACAATGAGCAGTTCTTC.

The chain combines TRBV4-1 with TRBJ1-3, with TRBD1 matching over 8 bases. The V and J ends lost 4 bases and 0 bases, in that order; junction bases with no gene match: 8. CDR3 size: 17 residues. Germline V CDR1 and CDR2: MGHRA, YSYEKL. The CDR3 DNA reads as TGCGCCAGCAGCCCCCAGGGACAGGCGCTCTCTGGAAACACCATATATTTT. This translates into CASSPQGQALSGNTIYF.

The chain employs TRBV7-9 and TRBJ2-1, with 9 nucleotides matching TRBD2. The ends lost 5 bases at V and 9 bases at J; junction bases unmatched: 14. The CDR3 is 16 residues long. Looked up from germline, CDR1 is SEHNR and CDR2 is FQNEAQ (reference sequence). This CDR3 reads CASSDTLPGLAGEQFF. CDR3 coding DNA: TGTGCCAGCAGCGATACACTACCGGGACTAGCTGGTGAGCAGTTCTTC.

This clonotype was detected ten times or more. The CDR3 nucleotides read TGCAGCGTTGAAGTGGGGCTGGGGTCTGGAGGCTACACCTTC. Its translation: CSVEVGLGSGGYTF. The chain employs TRBV29-1 and TRBJ1-2; maybe TRBD1 (5 bases). Germline-derived CDR1 and CDR2 are SQVTM and ANQGSEA. There are 14 residues in the CDR3. The V gene lost 1 base and the J gene lost 8 bases, with 17 bases spanning the gap.

This clonotype was counted ten times or more. The chain uses TRBV20-1 and TRBJ2-7; the D is unclear. This CDR3 is 12 amino acids long. Trimming left V 1 base short and J 5 bases short, with 9 bases between. CDR1 is DFQATT and CDR2 is SNEGSKA in the germline V gene (reference sequence). CDR3 in DNA: TGCAGTGCTAGAGGTTTCGGCCACGAGCAGTACTTC. Amino acid sequence: CSARGFGHEQYF.

The chain combines TRBV5-1 with TRBJ2-1; 14 bases agree with TRBD2. Trimming removed 5 bases from V and 6 bases from J; junction bases left unmatched: 4. Germline CDR1 and CDR2: SGHRS and YFSETQ. CDR3 length: 15 amino acids. CDR3 DNA: TGCGCCAGCAGTGTGACTAGCGGGAGGGCCAATGAGCAGTTCTTC. Protein product: CASSVTSGRANEQFF.

V usage is TRBV25-1 and J usage is TRBJ2-1; TRBD2 might be the D (5 bases). V was trimmed by 3 bases and J by 0 bases, leaving 12 bases between them. The germline gives CDR1 MGHDK, CDR2 SYGVNS. This CDR3 contains 16 residues. CDR3 DNA: TGTGCCAGCAGTGATGTGGGCGGGCGCTCCTACAATGAGCAGTTCTTC. This translates into CASSDVGGRSYNEQFF.

The J gene is TRBJ1-4, the V gene TRBV6-1, with 9 bases matching TRBD1. V lost 3 bases and J lost 5; bases outside the gene matches: 7. The germline V gene has CDR1 MNHNS and CDR2 SASEGT. This CDR3 has 16 amino acids. The CDR3 DNA is TGTGCCAGCAGTGACAGGATGACAGGGGGAAATGAAAAACTGTTTTTT. Translated: CASSDRMTGGNEKLFF.

This clonotype appeared many times. The V gene is TRBV20-1, the J gene TRBJ2-1; 11 bases fit TRBD2. From germline, CDR1 is DFQATT and CDR2 SNEGSKA (reference sequence). The CDR3 totals 14 residues. V lost 1 base to trimming and J lost 4 bases; unmatched junction nucleotides: 0. CDR3 residues: CSARGLAGYNEQFF. As DNA, the CDR3 is TGCAGTGCTAGAGGACTAGCGGGGTACAATGAGCAGTTCTTC.

The chain employs TRBV20-1 and TRBJ2-4; 9 bases agree with TRBD1. Germline V CDR1 and CDR2: DFQATT, SNEGSKA (reference sequence). The CDR3 spans 14 residues. This chain's CDR3 is CSSQTGGVKNIQYF. The CDR3 DNA reads as TGCAGCTCCCAGACAGGGGGGGTCAAAAACATTCAGTACTTC.

The rearrangement joins TRBV2 to TRBJ2-3, with D hard to call. Trimming pared 7 bases from V and 2 bases from J, leaving 10 bases between. The CDR3 totals 13 residues. The germline V gene has CDR1 SNHLY and CDR2 FYNNEI. The CDR3 is CASMALHTDTQYF. The CDR3 DNA follows: TGTGCCAGCATGGCACTCCACACAGATACGCAGTATTTT.

The V call is TRBV24-1, the J call TRBJ2-3, with 12 nucleotides matching TRBD2. The V and J ends lost 4 bases and 2 bases, in that order; junction bases with no gene match: 3. This CDR3 has 16 residues. Germline loops: CDR1 KGHDR, CDR2 SFDVKD. This CDR3 is CATSDRTSGTTDTQYF. In DNA form, the CDR3 reads TGTGCCACCAGTGACCGGACTAGCGGGACCACAGATACGCAGTATTTT.